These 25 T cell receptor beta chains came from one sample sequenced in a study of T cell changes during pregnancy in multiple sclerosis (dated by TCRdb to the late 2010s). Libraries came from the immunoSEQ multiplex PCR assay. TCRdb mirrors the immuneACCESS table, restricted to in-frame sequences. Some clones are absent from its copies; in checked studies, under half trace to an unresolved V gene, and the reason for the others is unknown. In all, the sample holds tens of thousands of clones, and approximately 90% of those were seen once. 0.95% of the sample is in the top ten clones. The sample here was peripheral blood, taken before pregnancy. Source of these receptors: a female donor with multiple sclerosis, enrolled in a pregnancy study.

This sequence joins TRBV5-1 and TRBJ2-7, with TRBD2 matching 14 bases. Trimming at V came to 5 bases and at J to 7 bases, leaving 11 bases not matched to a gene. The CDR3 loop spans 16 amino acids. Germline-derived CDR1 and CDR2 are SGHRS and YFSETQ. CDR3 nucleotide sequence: TGCGCCAGCAGTTCCCTTCCGGGACTAGCGGGAGAGGAGCAGTACTTC. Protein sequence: CASSSLPGLAGEEQYF.

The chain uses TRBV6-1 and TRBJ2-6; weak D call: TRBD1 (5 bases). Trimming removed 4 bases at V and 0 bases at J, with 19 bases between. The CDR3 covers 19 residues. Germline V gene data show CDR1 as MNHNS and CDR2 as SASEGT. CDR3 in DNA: TGTGCCAGCAGTGTCAGGACAAAGATTTTGAGCTCTGGGGCCAACGTCCTGACTTTC. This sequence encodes CASSVRTKILSSGANVLTF.

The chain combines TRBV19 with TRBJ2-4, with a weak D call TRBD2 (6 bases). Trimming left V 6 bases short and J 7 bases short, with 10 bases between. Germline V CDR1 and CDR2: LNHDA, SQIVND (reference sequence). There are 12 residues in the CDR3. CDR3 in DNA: TGTGCCAGTAGGGGGGGTAGGAACATTCAGTACTTC. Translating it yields CASRGGRNIQYF.

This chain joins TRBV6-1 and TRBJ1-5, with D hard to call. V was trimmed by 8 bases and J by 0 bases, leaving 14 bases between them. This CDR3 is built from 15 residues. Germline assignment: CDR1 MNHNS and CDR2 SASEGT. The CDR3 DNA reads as TGTGCCAGCTGCCCGGGGTCCTATAGCAATCAGCCCCAGCATTTT. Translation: CASCPGSYSNQPQHF.

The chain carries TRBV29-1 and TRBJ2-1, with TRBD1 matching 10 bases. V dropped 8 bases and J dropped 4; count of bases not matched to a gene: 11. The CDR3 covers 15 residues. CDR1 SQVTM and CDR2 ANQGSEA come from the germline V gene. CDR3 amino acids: CSLSRDRGRYNEQFF. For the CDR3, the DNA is TGCAGCTTATCCCGGGACAGGGGTAGGTACAATGAGCAGTTCTTC.

In nucleotides, the CDR3 is TGTGCCAGCAGCCAGGCAGGGGTCTATGGCTACACCTTC. This codes for CASSQAGVYGYTF. This chain uses TRBV14 with TRBJ1-2; D perhaps matches TRBD1 (6 bases). There are 13 residues in the CDR3. The germline CDR1 and CDR2 sequences are SGHDN and FVKESK. The V and J ends lost 3 bases and 4 bases respectively, with 9 bases between them.

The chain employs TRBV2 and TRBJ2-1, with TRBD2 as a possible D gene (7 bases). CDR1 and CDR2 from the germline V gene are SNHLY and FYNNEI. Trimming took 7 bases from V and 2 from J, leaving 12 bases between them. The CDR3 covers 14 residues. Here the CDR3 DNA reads TGTGCCAGCAAAGGGGGGGACACCTACAATGAGCAGTTCTTC. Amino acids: CASKGGDTYNEQFF. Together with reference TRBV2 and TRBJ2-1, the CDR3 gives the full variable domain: EPEVTQTPSHQVTQMGQEVILRCVPISNHLYFYWYRQILGQKVEFLVSFYNNEISEKSEIFDDQFSVERPDGSNFTLKIRSTKLEDSAMYFCASKGGDTYNEQFFGPGTRLTVL.

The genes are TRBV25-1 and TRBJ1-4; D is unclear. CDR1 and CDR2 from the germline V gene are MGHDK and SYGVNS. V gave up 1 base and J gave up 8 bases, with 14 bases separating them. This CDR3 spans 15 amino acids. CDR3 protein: CASSESRSFREKLFF. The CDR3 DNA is TGTGCCAGCAGTGAATCTAGGAGTTTTCGGGAAAAACTGTTTTTT.

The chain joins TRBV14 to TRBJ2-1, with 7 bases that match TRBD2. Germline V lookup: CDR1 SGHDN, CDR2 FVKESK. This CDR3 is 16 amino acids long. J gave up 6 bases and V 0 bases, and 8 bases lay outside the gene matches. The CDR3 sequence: CASSQDLGGIPNEQFF. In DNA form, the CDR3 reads TGTGCCAGCAGCCAAGATCTGGGAGGGATCCCCAATGAGCAGTTCTTC.

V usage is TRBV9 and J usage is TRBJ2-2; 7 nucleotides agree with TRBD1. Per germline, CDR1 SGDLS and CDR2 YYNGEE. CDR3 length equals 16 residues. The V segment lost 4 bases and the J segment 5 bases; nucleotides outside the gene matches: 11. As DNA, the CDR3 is TGTGCCAGCAGCCTACGGGACAGCATTAAAACCGGGGAGCTGTTTTTT. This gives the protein CASSLRDSIKTGELFF.

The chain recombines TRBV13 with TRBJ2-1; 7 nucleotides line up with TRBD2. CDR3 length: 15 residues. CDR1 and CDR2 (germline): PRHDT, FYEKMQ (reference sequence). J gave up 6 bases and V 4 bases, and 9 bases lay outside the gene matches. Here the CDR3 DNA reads TGTGCCAGCAGCTCATGGGGGGGTCCGGGCAATGAGCAGTTCTTC. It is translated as CASSSWGGPGNEQFF.

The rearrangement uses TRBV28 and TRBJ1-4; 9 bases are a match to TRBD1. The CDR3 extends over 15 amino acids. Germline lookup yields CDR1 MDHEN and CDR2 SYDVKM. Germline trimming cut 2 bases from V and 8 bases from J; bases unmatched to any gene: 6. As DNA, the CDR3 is TGTGCCAGCAGTTTAGGGACAGGGAGGCGGGAAAAACTGTTTTTT. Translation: CASSLGTGRREKLFF.

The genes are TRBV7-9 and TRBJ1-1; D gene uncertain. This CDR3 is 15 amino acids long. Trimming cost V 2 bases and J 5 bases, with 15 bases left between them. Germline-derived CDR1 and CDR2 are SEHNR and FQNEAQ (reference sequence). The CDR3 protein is CASSLLPPPGTEAFF. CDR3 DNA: TGTGCCAGCAGCTTACTGCCACCCCCGGGGACTGAAGCTTTCTTT.

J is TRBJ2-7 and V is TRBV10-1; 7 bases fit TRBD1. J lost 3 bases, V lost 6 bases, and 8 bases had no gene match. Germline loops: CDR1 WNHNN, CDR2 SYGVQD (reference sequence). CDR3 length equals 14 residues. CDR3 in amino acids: CASRTGTSFYEQYF. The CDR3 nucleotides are TGCGCCAGCAGGACAGGGACATCTTTCTACGAGCAGTACTTC.

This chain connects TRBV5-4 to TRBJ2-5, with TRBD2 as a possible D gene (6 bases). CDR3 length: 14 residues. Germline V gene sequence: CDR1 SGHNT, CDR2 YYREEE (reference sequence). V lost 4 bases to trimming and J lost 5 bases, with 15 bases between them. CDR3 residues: CASSPGGLVETQYF. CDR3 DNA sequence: TGTGCCAGCAGCCCCGGGGGTTTGGTGGAGACCCAGTACTTC.

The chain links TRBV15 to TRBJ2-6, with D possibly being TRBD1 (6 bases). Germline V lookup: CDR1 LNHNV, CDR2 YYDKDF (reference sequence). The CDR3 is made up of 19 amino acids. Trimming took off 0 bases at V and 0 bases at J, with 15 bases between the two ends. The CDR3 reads CATSRDPGQGRSGANVLTF. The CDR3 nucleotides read TGTGCCACCAGCAGAGATCCAGGGCAGGGGCGCTCTGGGGCCAACGTCCTGACTTTC.

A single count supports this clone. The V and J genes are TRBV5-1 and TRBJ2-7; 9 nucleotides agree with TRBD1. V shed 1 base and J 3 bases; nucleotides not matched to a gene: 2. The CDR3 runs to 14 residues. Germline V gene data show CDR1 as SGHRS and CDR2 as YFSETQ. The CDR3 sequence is CASSLTGGNYEQYF. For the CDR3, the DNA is TGCGCCAGCAGCTTGACAGGGGGCAACTACGAGCAGTACTTC.

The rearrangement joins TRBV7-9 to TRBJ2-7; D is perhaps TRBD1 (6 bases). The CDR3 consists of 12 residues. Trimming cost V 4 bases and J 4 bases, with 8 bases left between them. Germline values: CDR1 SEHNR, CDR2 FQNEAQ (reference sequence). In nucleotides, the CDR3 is TGTGCCAGCAGCTCTACAGGGTACGAGCAGTACTTC. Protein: CASSSTGYEQYF.

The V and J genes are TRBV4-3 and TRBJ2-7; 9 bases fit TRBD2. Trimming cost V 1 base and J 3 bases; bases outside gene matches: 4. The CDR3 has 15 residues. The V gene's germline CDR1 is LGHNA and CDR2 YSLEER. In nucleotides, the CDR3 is TGCGCCAGCAGCCAAGGATTAGCGGGGGACTACGAGCAGTACTTC. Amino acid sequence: CASSQGLAGDYEQYF.

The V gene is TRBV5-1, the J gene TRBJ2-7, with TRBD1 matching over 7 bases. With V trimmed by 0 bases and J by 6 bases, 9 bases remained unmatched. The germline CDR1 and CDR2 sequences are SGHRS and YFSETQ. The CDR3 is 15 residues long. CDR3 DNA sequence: TGCGCCAGCAGCTTGGACGGACAGGCCTTTCGCGAGCAGTACTTC. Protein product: CASSLDGQAFREQYF.

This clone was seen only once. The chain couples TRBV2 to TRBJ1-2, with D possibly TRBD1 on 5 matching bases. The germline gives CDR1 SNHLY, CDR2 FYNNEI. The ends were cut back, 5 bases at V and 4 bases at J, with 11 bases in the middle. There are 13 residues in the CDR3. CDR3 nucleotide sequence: TGTGCCAGCAGTCCCGGACAAAGCTATGGCTACACCTTC. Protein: CASSPGQSYGYTF.

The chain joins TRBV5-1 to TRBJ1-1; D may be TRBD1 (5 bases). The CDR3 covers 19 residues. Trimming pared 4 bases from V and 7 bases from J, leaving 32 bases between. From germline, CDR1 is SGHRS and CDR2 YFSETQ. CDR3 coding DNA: TGCGCCAGCAGCGTGGGCTTTGTTGGGCAGGGTATTTTATATGGTGAAGCTTTCTTT. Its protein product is CASSVGFVGQGILYGEAFF.

The CDR3 sequence is CASSIYRGTSEAFF. CDR3 DNA sequence: TGTGCCAGTAGTATTTACCGGGGGACCTCTGAAGCTTTCTTT. This chain connects TRBV19 to TRBJ1-1, with a tentative D call TRBD1 (5 bases). This CDR3 has 14 amino acids. V was cut by 3 bases and J by 6 bases, with 14 bases left in between. Germline CDR1 is LNHDA and CDR2 is SQIVND (reference sequence).

CDR3: CASSLSGRGRGQPQHF. The CDR3 DNA follows: TGTGCCAGCAGTTTATCAGGGAGGGGACGGGGTCAGCCCCAGCATTTT. The chain joins TRBV27 to TRBJ1-5; the D gene is possibly TRBD1 (5 bases). The CDR3 extends over 16 amino acids. V gave up 0 bases and J gave up 6 bases, with 15 bases separating them. CDR1 is MNHEY, CDR2 SMNVEV, per germline (reference sequence).

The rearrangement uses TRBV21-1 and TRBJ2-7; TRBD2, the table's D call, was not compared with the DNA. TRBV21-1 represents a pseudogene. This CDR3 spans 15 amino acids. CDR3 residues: CASSKLPRPLYEQYF. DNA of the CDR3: TGTGCCAGCAGCAAATTGCCGAGGCCCCTCTACGAGCAGTACTTC.